This TCR beta chain was captured in a study of OX40 agonist ivuxolimab in advanced cancers. Clones were read by immunoSEQ multiplex PCR, and TCRdb kept only the in-frame ones, dropping some. The sample records tens of thousands of clones, about 86% being singletons. Per germline, CDR1 SGHNT and CDR2 YYREEE (reference sequence). V was pared by 0 bases and J by 3 bases, with 6 bases of the junction left unmatched. This CDR3 spans 15 amino acids. The rearrangement links TRBV5-4 to TRBJ2-7; 7 bases agree with TRBD2. This sequence was found in an adult with an advanced solid tumor such as melanoma, head and neck, liver or kidney cancer. The sample in question was CD4+ or CD8+ T cells sorted from blood, obtained in a trial of the OX40 agonist ivuxolimab. The DNA for the CDR3 is TGTGCCAGCAGCTTGGGATGGGGGGGTAACTACGAGCAGTACTTC. Its translation is CASSLGWGGNYEQYF.